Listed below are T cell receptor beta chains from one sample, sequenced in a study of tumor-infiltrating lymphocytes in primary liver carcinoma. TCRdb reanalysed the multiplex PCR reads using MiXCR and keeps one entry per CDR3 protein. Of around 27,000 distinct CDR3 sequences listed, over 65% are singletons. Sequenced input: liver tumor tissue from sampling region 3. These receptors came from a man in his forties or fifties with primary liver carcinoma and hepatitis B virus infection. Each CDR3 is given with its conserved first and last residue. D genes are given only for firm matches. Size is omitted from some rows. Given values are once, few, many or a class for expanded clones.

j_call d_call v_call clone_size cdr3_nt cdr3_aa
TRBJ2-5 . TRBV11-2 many TGTGCCAGCAGCTTAGATGTTCTGGAGACCCAGTACTTC CASSLDVLETQYF
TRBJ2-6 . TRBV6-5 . TGCGCCAGCAGTCCCGACCTTCCTGAGGACAACGTCCTGACTTTC CASSPDLPEDNVLTF
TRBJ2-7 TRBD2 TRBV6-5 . TGTGTCAGCAGTTACTCTAGCGGGAATAGCGAGCAGTTTTTC CVSSYSSGNSEQFF
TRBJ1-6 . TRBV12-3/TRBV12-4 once TGCGCCAGCAGTTCAAAGAATTCAGCCCTCCACTTT CASSSKNSALHF
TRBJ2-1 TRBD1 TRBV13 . TGTGCCAGCACGCCAAGGGGACAGACTTCCTACAATGAGCAGTTCTTC CASTPRGQTSYNEQFF
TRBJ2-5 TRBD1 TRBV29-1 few TGCGACGTTGACAGGGGTTTCCAAGAGACCCAGTACTTC CDVDRGFQETQYF
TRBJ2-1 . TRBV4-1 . TGCGCCAGCAGCCAAGGTACGTGGGGGCAGGGGTTTTTCACCCCTACGGATGAGCAGTTCTTC CASSQGTWGQGFFTPTDEQFF
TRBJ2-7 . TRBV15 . TGTGCCATCGGCAGAGAACCGGAGGTTGGGGATGGCGAGCAGTACTTC CAIGREPEVGDGEQYF
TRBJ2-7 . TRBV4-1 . TGCGCCAGCTGCCAATCCCTATCGGAGCCACTTTACGGGCAGTACTTC CASCQSLSEPLYGQYF
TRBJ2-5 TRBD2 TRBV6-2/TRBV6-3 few TGTGTCAGCAGTTCAACTAGCGGGAGGCTGGGAGAGACCCAGTACTTC CVSSSTSGRLGETQYF
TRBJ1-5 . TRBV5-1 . TGCGCCAGCAGCTTGGCGACAGATACACAGCATTTT CASSLATDTQHF
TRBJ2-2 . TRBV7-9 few TGTGCCATCAGCTCCGAGATCACCGGGGAGCTGTTTTTT CAISSEITGELFF
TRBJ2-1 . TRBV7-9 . TGTACCAGCGGCTTACCTTATCAGGGGCCTAAAACAAATGAGCAGTTCTTC CTSGLPYQGPKTNEQFF
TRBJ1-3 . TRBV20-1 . TGCAGTGCTTTAAACAGGGAAAGAAACACCATATATTTT CSALNRERNTIYF
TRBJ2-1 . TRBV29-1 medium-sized TGCAGCCTCCGACAGGGAGGTAATGAGCAGTTCTTC CSLRQGGNEQFF
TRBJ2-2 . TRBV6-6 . TGTGCCAGTAACAAGAACACCAGGGAACTGTTTTTT CASNKNTRELFF
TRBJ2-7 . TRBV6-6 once TGTGCCAGCAGTTATCCAGAGGCAAACGGGCGATACTTC CASSYPEANGRYF
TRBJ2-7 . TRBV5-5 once TGTGCCAGCAGCTTGGGGCAACAACTGACTCGGCCCTACGAGCAATACTTC CASSLGQQLTRPYEQYF
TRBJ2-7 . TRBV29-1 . TGCAGCGTTGAAGGTCGAGAACGGGGGCTCTCCTACAAGCAGTACTTC CSVEGRERGLSYKQYF
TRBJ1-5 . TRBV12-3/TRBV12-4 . TGTGCCAGCGGTTTTGGGCAAGGAAGGAATCAGCCCCAGCGTTTT CASGFGQGRNQPQRF
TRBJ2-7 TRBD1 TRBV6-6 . TGTGCCAGCAGTGTTATGGGACAGCAATACGAGCATTACTTC CASSVMGQQYEHYF
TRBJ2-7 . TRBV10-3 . TGTGCCATCAGTGAACCAGGGTCCGCGTACGACGAGCAGTACTTC CAISEPGSAYDEQYF
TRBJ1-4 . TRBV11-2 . TGCGCCAGCAGCTTTGGCGGGTTCGCTAATGAAAAACTGTTTTTT CASSFGGFANEKLFF
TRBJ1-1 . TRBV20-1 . TGCAGTGCTAGAGTTTCGTCAGACCAGTACACTGAAGCTTTCTTT CSARVSSDQYTEAFF
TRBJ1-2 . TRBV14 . TGTGTCAGCAGTCAACGATATCACCCTCAAGGGCACTATGGCTACACCTTC CVSSQRYHPQGHYGYTF
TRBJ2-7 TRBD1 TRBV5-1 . TGCGCCAGCAGACGGGGACAGGACGTTGCCTACGAGCAGTACTTC CASRRGQDVAYEQYF
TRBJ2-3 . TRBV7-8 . TGTGCCAGGTGGGGGGTGTACGAGGATATGCAGTATTTT CARWGVYEDMQYF
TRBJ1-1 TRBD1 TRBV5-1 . TGCGCCTGCAGTATACTGGACAGGGAAACTGAAGCTTTCTTT CACSILDRETEAFF
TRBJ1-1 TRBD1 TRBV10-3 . TGTGCCATCAGTTACGATAGTGGACAGGGTGTGACTGAAGCTTCCTTT CAISYDSGQGVTEASF
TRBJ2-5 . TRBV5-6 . TGTCCCAGCAGCTTGCATCAACTCGGCAGTCGAGAGACCCTGTACTTC CPSSLHQLGSRETLYF
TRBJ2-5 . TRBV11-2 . TGTGCCAGCAGCTTAGCGAGGCTAGCCCTGGGAAAAGAGACCCAGTACTTC CASSLARLALGKETQYF
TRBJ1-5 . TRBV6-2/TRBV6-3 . TGTGCCAGCAGCAAGGGGCAGGGTATCCAACCCCAGCATTTT CASSKGQGIQPQHF
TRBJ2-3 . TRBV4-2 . TGTGCCAGTAGCCAAGAGAATGGAGTGACAGATACGCAGTTTTTT CASSQENGVTDTQFF
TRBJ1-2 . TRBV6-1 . TGTGCCAGCAGTGAAGGTGTCGGCAGATCTAACTATGGTTACACCTTC CASSEGVGRSNYGYTF
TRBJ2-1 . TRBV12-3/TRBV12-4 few TGTGCCAGCAGTCCGCCTGGGCTAGTGGGACTCAATGAGCAGTTCTTC CASSPPGLVGLNEQFF
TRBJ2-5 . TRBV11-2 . TGTGCCAGCAACCAAATTCCTGGTGGGGGGAAAGAGACCCAGTGCTTC CASNQIPGGGKETQCF
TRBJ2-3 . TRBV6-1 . TGTGCCAACTCACCTAGTGGCGGGAGCACAGATACGCAGTATTTT CANSPSGGSTDTQYF
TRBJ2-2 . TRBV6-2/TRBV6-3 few TGTGCCAGCAGTAAGTCGCACACGGGGAAGCTGTTTTTT CASSKSHTGKLFF
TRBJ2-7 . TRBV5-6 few TGTGCCAGCAGCTTGGCAACCTGGCTTTGGCAGTACTTC CASSLATWLWQYF
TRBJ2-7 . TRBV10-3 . TGTGCCATCAGTGGAGACGGAGGGGGGGACTACGAGCAGTACTTC CAISGDGGGDYEQYF
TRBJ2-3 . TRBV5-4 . TGTGCCAGCAGTTTGAGTCTGTCAGATAAGCAGTATTTT CASSLSLSDKQYF
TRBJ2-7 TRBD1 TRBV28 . TGTGCCAGCGGTCCGTCAGGGGGACCCTACGAGCAGTACTTC CASGPSGGPYEQYF
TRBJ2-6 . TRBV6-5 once TGTGCCAGCAGTTCCGACGTTCCTGGGGCCAACGTCCTGACTTTC CASSSDVPGANVLTF
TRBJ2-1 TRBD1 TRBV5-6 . TGTGCCAGCAGCGTGGGAAACAGGGGCAGCCCCTACAATGAGCAGTTCTTC CASSVGNRGSPYNEQFF
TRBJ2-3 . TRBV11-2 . TGTGCCAGCGGCGCCAGTACGGATACGCAGTATTTT CASGASTDTQYF
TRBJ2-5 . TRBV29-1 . TGCAGTGGAGTCACCGAGGGGATGGAGACCCAGTACTTC CSGVTEGMETQYF
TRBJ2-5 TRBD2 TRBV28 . TGTGCCACCAGTGCACCAATAGCGGGGGGAGAGACCCAGTACTTC CATSAPIAGGETQYF
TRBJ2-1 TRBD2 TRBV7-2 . TGTGCCAGCAGCTTAGTGGTCCTAGCGGGAGCGGGTGAGCAGTTCTTC CASSLVVLAGAGEQFF
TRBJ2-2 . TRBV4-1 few TGCGCCAGCAGCCAAGACAGCGGAGGGACGTGGTACACCGGGGAGCTGTTTTTT CASSQDSGGTWYTGELFF
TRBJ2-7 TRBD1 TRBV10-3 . TGTGCCATCAGTGATAATGGACAGGCGATGAATCAGTACTTC CAISDNGQAMNQYF
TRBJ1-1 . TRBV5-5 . TGTGGCAGCAGCTTAGATAGGGGCACTGAAGCTTTCTTT CGSSLDRGTEAFF
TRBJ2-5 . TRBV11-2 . TGTGCCAGCAGCCAAACTGCTGGCGTGAGGAAAGAGACCCAGTATTTC CASSQTAGVRKETQYF
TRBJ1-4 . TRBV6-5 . TGTACCAGCAGTTACACCCGGGGGACTAATGAAAAACTGTTTTTT CTSSYTRGTNEKLFF
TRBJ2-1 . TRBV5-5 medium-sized TGTGCCAGCAGTCTTGACTTTCCCCCGTACAATGAGCAGTTCTTC CASSLDFPPYNEQFF